The 4 T cell receptor beta chains given below trace back to one sample, sequenced in a study of metastatic and nonmetastatic thyroid tumors. TCRdb re-clonotyped the PCR reads via MiXCR. Of roughly 83,000 clones detected, 15% appear once; the ten largest clones hold around 3.3%. All patients were untreated before thyroid surgery. Sequenced material: blood. The receptors were gathered from a female donor with papillary thyroid cancer or a benign thyroid nodule (not recorded which). Some clones in this sample may be carry-over from other donors' samples.

In its sample, this clone was seen a few times. An end of the junction does not agree with germline; a read error may underlie this. The CDR3 DNA reads TGTGCCAGCAGGCGGGAGTGGGGTTCACCCCTCCACTTC. Translation gives CASRREWGSPLHF. The chain joins TRBV6-1 to TRBJ1-6; D remains ambiguous. Germline V gives CDR1 MNHNS, CDR2 SASEGT. The CDR3 has 13 amino acids.

This clone was detected ten times or more. V is TRBV12-3 or TRBV12-4 and J is TRBJ1-5; TRBD1 matches at 10 bases. The V and J ends lost 3 bases and 7 bases, in that order; junction bases with no gene match: 3. The CDR3 length is 14 residues. CDR3 bases: TGTGCCAGCAGTTTGACAGGGGGCACACAGCCCCAGCATTTT. Its protein is CASSLTGGTQPQHF.

This clone was seen repeatedly, ten times or more. The V and J genes are TRBV6-1 and TRBJ1-6, with 7 bases that match TRBD1. In germline, CDR1 is MNHNS, CDR2 SASEGT. The CDR3 covers 17 residues. With V trimmed by 1 base and J by 6 bases, 9 bases remained unmatched. The CDR3 here is CASSEVVSGTVNSPLHF. In DNA, the CDR3 is TGTGCCAGCAGTGAAGTCGTAAGTGGGACAGTTAATTCACCCCTCCACTTT.

This clone was recorded at least ten times. The chain has TRBV19 and TRBJ1-1; 7 nucleotides match TRBD1. This CDR3 contains 15 residues. Germline V gene lookup returns CDR1 LNHDA and CDR2 SQIVND (reference sequence). V lost 3 bases, J lost 1 base, and 5 bases stayed unmatched. The chain's CDR3 is CASSMGRTGNTEAFF. The CDR3 bases are TGTGCCAGTAGTATGGGGAGGACAGGGAACACTGAAGCTTTCTTT.